What follows are 30 T cell receptor beta chains derived from one specimen sequenced in a study of neurological immune-mediated disorders. Via MiXCR, TCRdb re-called the 5' RACE reads, giving one row per CDR3 protein. The table shows about 50,000 distinct CDR3 sequences, with 10% to 13% occurring only once. The sample taken for sequencing was PBMCs. Receptors were obtained from a man aged 70-80 years with HTLV-1-associated myelopathy (HAM/TSP).

This clonotype has ten or more counts. V is TRBV9 and J is TRBJ1-1; D gene unclear. The germline CDR1 and CDR2 sequences are SGDLS and YYNGEE. This CDR3 contains 16 residues. The ends were cut back, 3 bases at V and 0 bases at J, with 15 bases in the middle. The CDR3 region has the DNA TGTGCCAGCAGCGGGGAGGGAGGGCCCATGAACACTGAAGCTTTCTTT. It encodes CASSGEGGPMNTEAFF.

This clonotype has a count of ten or more. The chain is built from TRBV18 and TRBJ1-5; no reliable D call. The CDR3 sequence is 14 residues long. Deletions cut 2 bases from V and 1 base from J, with 6 bases between. Germline CDR1 is KGHSH and CDR2 is LQKENI. Here the CDR3 reads CASSPTPSNQPQHF. As DNA, the CDR3 is TGTGCCAGCTCACCAACTCCCAGCAATCAGCCCCAGCATTTT.

As to this clonotype: A read error may produce the germline difference seen at one junction end. V and J are TRBV5-1 and TRBJ2-1; 11 nucleotides align to TRBD2. CDR1 SGHRS and CDR2 YFSETQ come from the germline V gene. CDR3 length: 19 amino acids. DNA for the CDR3: TGTGCCAGCAGCTTGAAGGCTAGCGGGAGGTCCACAGAATACAATGAGCAGTTCTTC. Its protein product is CASSLKASGRSTEYNEQFF. The full variable domain, completed using reference TRBV5-1 and TRBJ2-1, is KAGVTQTPRYLIKTRGQQVTLSCSPISGHRSVSWYQQTPGQGLQFLFEYFSETQRNKGNFPGRFSGRQFSNSRSEMNVSTLELGDSALYLCASSLKASGRSTEYNEQFFGPGTRLTVL.

This clonotype has at least ten counts. CDR3 in DNA: TGTGCCAGCAGTTTATTTGCGACCGGGACAGGGAATGGCTACACCTTC. It is translated as CASSLFATGTGNGYTF. V usage is TRBV6-5 and J usage is TRBJ1-2; the match to TRBD1 covers 9 bases. Germline V gene lookup returns CDR1 MNHEY and CDR2 SVGAGI. Trimming took 4 bases from V and 6 from J; bases not matched to a gene: 12. The CDR3 covers 16 residues.

This clonotype showed up many times. The chain is built from TRBV11-2 and TRBJ2-7; weak D call: TRBD1 (6 bases). V lost 5 bases and J lost 4, with 15 bases in between. This CDR3 has 14 amino acids. Germline V CDR1 and CDR2: SGHAT, FQNNGV. CDR3 nucleotide sequence: TGTGCCAGCAGCCGGACAGCGGCCGAGTACGAGCAGTACTTC. Translating gives CASSRTAAEYEQYF.

This clonotype has a count of ten or more. V is TRBV24-1 and J is TRBJ2-5, with a weak D call TRBD1 (5 bases). The ends were cut back, 0 bases at V and 5 bases at J, with 12 bases in the middle. Germline loops: CDR1 KGHDR, CDR2 SFDVKD. The CDR3 length is 15 residues. CDR3 nucleotide sequence: TGTGCCACCAGTGATTTGCGCAGGGATGGGGAGACCCAGTACTTC. Translated, it gives CATSDLRRDGETQYF.

This clonotype was seen many times. The chain couples TRBV5-1 to TRBJ2-7, with D possibly being TRBD2 (6 bases). Germline lookup yields CDR1 SGHRS and CDR2 YFSETQ. The CDR3 totals 14 residues. V lost 6 bases to trimming and J lost 0 bases, with 13 bases between them. The CDR3 region is CASTSAAGSYEQYF. The CDR3 DNA sequence: TGCGCCAGCACTAGCGCGGCTGGCTCCTACGAGCAGTACTTC. Combining the CDR3 with reference TRBV5-1 and TRBJ2-7 gives the whole variable domain KAGVTQTPRYLIKTRGQQVTLSCSPISGHRSVSWYQQTPGQGLQFLFEYFSETQRNKGNFPGRFSGRQFSNSRSEMNVSTLELGDSALYLCASTSAAGSYEQYFGPGTRLTVT.

In this sample, this clonotype turned up many times. The V and J genes are TRBV11-3 and TRBJ2-2; D unresolved. V lost 5 bases and J lost 7, with 11 bases in between. Germline V gene sequence: CDR1 SGHNT, CDR2 YENEEA. This CDR3 spans 13 amino acids. The CDR3 sequence: CASSPSPGGELFF. CDR3 nucleotides: TGTGCCAGCAGCCCGAGCCCGGGCGGGGAGCTGTTTTTT.

In this sample, this clonotype turned up many times. This chain connects TRBV7-2 to TRBJ2-7; D is perhaps TRBD2 (5 bases). The germline V gene has CDR1 SGHTA and CDR2 FQGNSA. V lost 6 bases, J lost 0 bases, and 18 bases lay in between. CDR3 size: 16 residues. The CDR3 here is CASSFPREASSYEQYF. In nucleotides, the CDR3 is TGTGCCAGCAGTTTTCCCCGGGAAGCGTCCTCCTACGAGCAGTACTTC. The full variable domain, in which reference TRBV7-2 and TRBJ2-7 provide the parts outside the CDR3, is GAGVSQSPSNKVTEKGKDVELRCDPISGHTALYWYRQSLGQGLEFLIYFQGNSAPDKSGLPSDRFSAERTGGSVSTLTIQRTQQEDSAVYLCASSFPREASSYEQYFGPGTRLTVT.

The rearrangement links TRBV5-3 to TRBJ1-1, with D possibly matching TRBD1 (6 bases). TRBV5-3 is given ORF status, its function remaining uncertain. Trimming shortened V by 5 bases and J by 6 bases, and 41 bases separated the two germline ends. The CDR3 covers 22 residues. The CDR3 loop reads CARSPLKPTPGAEGVKTPEAFF. The CDR3 region has the DNA TGTGCCAGAAGTCCCCTAAAGCCCACCCCAGGGGCCGAAGGCGTAAAAACCCCTGAAGCTTTCTTT.

This clonotype was observed many times. This chain's CDR3 is CASSLAGVETQYF. For the CDR3, the DNA is TGTGCCAGCAGTTTAGCCGGAGTTGAGACCCAGTACTTC. The chain couples TRBV27 to TRBJ2-5; D not certain. The CDR3 loop spans 13 amino acids. Trimming removed 2 bases at V and 5 bases at J, with 9 bases between. Per the germline V gene, CDR1 is MNHEY and CDR2 is SMNVEV (reference sequence).

This clonotype has a handful of counts. This rearrangement joins TRBV20-1 to TRBJ2-1; 9 bases match TRBD2. The junction had 11 bases not matched to a gene; V was cut back by 6 bases and J by 5 bases. The germline CDR1 and CDR2 sequences are DFQATT and SNEGSKA (reference sequence). This CDR3 comprises 15 residues. DNA for the CDR3: TGCAGTGCCCCCTTCGGCGCGGGAGGGGACAATGAGCAGTTCTTC. It codes for CSAPFGAGGDNEQFF.

The sample holds many counts of this clonotype. The chain carries TRBV4-3 and TRBJ1-4; D remains unclear. Per the germline V gene, CDR1 is LGHNA and CDR2 is YSLEER. The CDR3 runs 15 residues. The germline V and J ends were trimmed by 1 base and 4 bases, with 10 bases remaining between them. The CDR3 coding sequence is TGCGCCAGCAGCCAAGGTCACACCTATAATGAAAAACTGTTTTTT. Translation gives CASSQGHTYNEKLFF.

This clonotype was detected ten times or more. V is TRBV4-3 and J is TRBJ1-6; weak D call: TRBD1 (5 bases). The CDR3 is made up of 16 amino acids. V was cut by 0 bases and J by 10 bases, with 16 bases left in between. Germline CDR1 reads LGHNA; CDR2 reads YSLEER. CDR3 amino acids: CASSQDEGRVGSPLHF. CDR3 in DNA: TGCGCCAGCAGCCAAGATGAGGGCAGGGTAGGGTCACCCCTCCACTTT.

This clonotype has a count of ten or more. This chain connects TRBV20-1 to TRBJ1-2; tentative D call: TRBD1 (5 bases). With 6 bases removed from V and 6 bases from J, the gap between germline ends came to 17 bases. This CDR3 comprises 13 residues. Germline loops: CDR1 DFQATT, CDR2 SNEGSKA (reference sequence). The CDR3: CSAPDGGVDGYTF. The CDR3 bases are TGCAGTGCGCCCGACGGGGGGGTAGATGGCTACACCTTC.

This clonotype came up once. This chain joins TRBV6-2 or TRBV6-3 and TRBJ2-7; D is undetermined. Trimming cost V 8 bases and J 6 bases, with 17 bases left between them. The CDR3 covers 13 residues. Germline V gene lookup returns CDR1 MNHEY and CDR2 SVGEGT. The CDR3 sequence: CASRSSRSGEQYF. Here the CDR3 DNA reads TGTGCCAGCCGTTCCTCACGCAGTGGCGAGCAGTACTTC.

There are many counts of this clonotype. The chain has TRBV7-2 and TRBJ2-1; D might be TRBD2 (6 bases). Trimming took off 4 bases at V and 4 bases at J, with 14 bases between the two ends. The CDR3 runs 15 residues. The V gene's germline CDR1 is SGHTA and CDR2 FQGNSA. The CDR3 loop is CASSSTRDSYNEQFF. The CDR3 DNA is TGTGCCAGCAGCTCGACTAGGGACTCTTACAATGAGCAGTTCTTC.

This clonotype was seen many times. The chain has TRBV6-6 and TRBJ2-1; D is possibly TRBD2 (5 bases). This CDR3 is 17 amino acids long. V was cut by 0 bases and J by 6 bases, with 18 bases left in between. Germline V gene sequence: CDR1 MNHNY, CDR2 SVGAGI (reference sequence). CDR3 residues: CASSYSKVRGSGNEQFF. The CDR3 nucleotides are TGTGCCAGCAGTTACTCGAAAGTCAGAGGGAGTGGCAATGAGCAGTTCTTC.

Many counts were recorded for this clonotype. The V and J genes are TRBV7-2 and TRBJ1-5; D is uncertain. CDR1 is SGHTA and CDR2 is FQGNSA in the germline V gene. The length of the CDR3 is 11 residues. V lost 2 bases, J lost 11 bases, and 7 bases lay in between. The CDR3: CASSLPRSQHF. The CDR3 DNA sequence: TGTGCCAGCAGCTTACCCCGGTCCCAGCATTTT.

The chain carries TRBV19 and TRBJ2-4; D is possibly TRBD2 (6 bases). The CDR3 length is 14 residues. Germline V gene data show CDR1 as LNHDA and CDR2 as SQIVND (reference sequence). Between the trimmed V and J ends, which lost 10 bases and 6 bases, there was a span of 19 bases. CDR3 DNA: TGTGCCACTTCCTGGGACTTTTATGGAAACATTCAGTACTTC. It is translated as CATSWDFYGNIQYF.

This clonotype turned up a few times. A read error may be the cause here, since a much bigger clone is one base away. V usage is TRBV20-1 and J usage is TRBJ2-7; D remains unclear. CDR3 length: 13 amino acids. Germline CDR1 reads DFQATT; CDR2 reads SNEGSKA (reference sequence). Between the trimmed V and J ends, which lost 4 bases and 0 bases, there was a span of 10 bases. The CDR3 here is CSAMGGYSYEQYF. CDR3 nucleotides: TGCAGTGCTATGGGCGGTTACTCCTACGAGCAGTACTTC.

This clonotype was recorded many times. The junction differs from germline at one of its ends, possibly a read error. The J gene is TRBJ1-1, the V gene TRBV7-3; D is uncertain. Looked up from germline, CDR1 is SGHTA and CDR2 is FQGTGA. This CDR3 is built from 14 residues. The CDR3 DNA sequence: TGTGCCAGCAGCCCAGACACTCAGAACGCTGAAGCTTTCTTT. It specifies CASSPDTQNAEAFF.

This clonotype is medium-sized by share. The genes are TRBV12-3 or TRBV12-4 and TRBJ2-5, with TRBD2 matching over 8 bases. V dropped 6 bases and J dropped 4; count of bases not matched to a gene: 7. This CDR3 is 14 amino acids long. CDR3 in DNA: TGTGCCAGCAGGAGTAGCGGGACCCCAGAGACCCAGTACTTC. Translating it yields CASRSSGTPETQYF.

Only one count was recorded for this clonotype. This chain uses TRBV20-1 with TRBJ2-1; D uncertain. Germline V gives CDR1 DFQATT, CDR2 SNEGSKA (reference sequence). This CDR3 has 12 amino acids. The V gene lost 5 bases and the J gene lost 5 bases, with 10 bases spanning the gap. The CDR3 region has the DNA TGCAGTGCTGCACCTACGAACAATGAGCAGTTCTTC. This gives the protein CSAAPTNNEQFF.

This clonotype was counted at least ten times. The V call is TRBV20-1, the J call TRBJ1-1; perhaps TRBD1 as D (5 bases). The germline V gene encodes CDR1 DFQATT and CDR2 SNEGSKA (reference sequence). The CDR3 loop spans 14 amino acids. V lost 2 bases to trimming and J lost 0 bases, with 10 bases between them. The CDR3 DNA is TGCAGTGCTAGACCCCACAGGTTGAACACTGAAGCTTTCTTT. It yields the protein CSARPHRLNTEAFF.

This clonotype occurred many times. An end of the junction differs from the germline gene, which may be a read error. The chain links TRBV24-1 to TRBJ2-6; no clear D gene. The germline V gene encodes CDR1 KGHDR and CDR2 SFDVKD. The CDR3 sequence is 12 residues long. As DNA, the CDR3 is TGTGCCCCCAGGCCTGGGGCCAACGTCCTGACTTTC. Translating gives CAPRPGANVLTF.

This clonotype came up many times. This chain joins TRBV20-1 and TRBJ2-1; 8 bases agree with TRBD2. After removal of 2 bases from V and 8 bases from J, the junction contained 8 bases not matched to a gene. There are 14 residues in the CDR3. Germline values: CDR1 DFQATT, CDR2 SNEGSKA (reference sequence). CDR3 sequence (DNA): TGCAGTGCTAGACCCGGGACTAGTGGGTATGAGCAGTTCTTC. It encodes CSARPGTSGYEQFF.

This clonotype has ten or more counts. J is TRBJ2-7 and V is TRBV7-2, with D uncertain. V lost 5 bases and J 2 bases, leaving 13 bases between the germline ends. The CDR3 extends over 14 amino acids. Germline loops: CDR1 SGHTA, CDR2 FQGNSA. The CDR3 reads CASSLTQGPYEQYF. Written as DNA, the CDR3 is TGTGCCAGCAGCCTTACCCAAGGACCCTACGAGCAGTACTTC.

This chain joins TRBV3-1 and TRBJ2-5, with TRBD2 matching 9 bases. In germline, CDR1 is LGHDT, CDR2 YNNKEL (reference sequence). The CDR3 spans 17 residues. The trim removed 0 bases at V and 5 bases at J, leaving 10 bases unmatched. For the CDR3, the DNA is TGTGCCAGCAGCCAAGATCAGGGCGGGAGGGCCTTGGAGACCCAGTACTTC. Its translation: CASSQDQGGRALETQYF.

This clonotype has ten or more counts. The chain recombines TRBV21-1 with TRBJ2-3; the table's D call TRBD2 went unverified against the DNA. TRBV21-1 is a pseudogene. The CDR3 contains 16 residues. The CDR3 coding sequence is TGTGCCAGCAGCATCCCTTGGATGCGGGGATCCTATACGCAGTATTTT. Its translation is CASSIPWMRGSYTQYF.